This T cell receptor beta chain was documented in a study of blood T cell repertoires in COVID-19. Turning to the study itself: The cDNA or gDNA used as material had been derived from T cells, B-cell-depleted T cells, or PBMCs.

As originally analysed: Amplified reference gene primers provided the basis for estimating nucleated cell counts. The assay was immunoSEQ multiplex PCR, and TCRdb's table has in-frame clones only and misses some. V and J calls and clone size are those listed in that table; D and trimming were worked out from the DNA. The sample has approximately 230,000 clones, almost 90% seen once. Germline V gene lookup returns CDR1 SGHTA and CDR2 FQGTGA. The CDR3 covers 15 residues. V shed 2 bases and J shed 1 base, with 9 bases lying between them. The chain combines TRBV7-3 with TRBJ2-1, with a weak D call TRBD2 (6 bases). The sequence came from a man older than 75 with acute or convalescent COVID-19. The specimen was peripheral blood. This CDR3 is CASSLAGLSYNEQFF. The CDR3 DNA reads TGTGCCAGCAGCTTAGCGGGACTTTCCTACAATGAGCAGTTCTTC.